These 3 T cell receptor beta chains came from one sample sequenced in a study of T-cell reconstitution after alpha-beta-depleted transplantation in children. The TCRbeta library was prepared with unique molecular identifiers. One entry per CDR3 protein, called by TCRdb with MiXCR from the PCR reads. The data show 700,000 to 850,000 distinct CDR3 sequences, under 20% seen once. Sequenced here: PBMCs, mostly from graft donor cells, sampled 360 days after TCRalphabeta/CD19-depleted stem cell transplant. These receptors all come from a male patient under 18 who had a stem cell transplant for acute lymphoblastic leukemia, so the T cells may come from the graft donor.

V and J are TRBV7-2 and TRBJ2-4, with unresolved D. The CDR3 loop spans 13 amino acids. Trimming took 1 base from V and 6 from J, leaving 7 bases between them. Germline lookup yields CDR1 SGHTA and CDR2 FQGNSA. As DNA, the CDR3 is TGTGCCAGCAGCTTAGTTAGGCGAAACATTCAGTACTTC. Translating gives CASSLVRRNIQYF.

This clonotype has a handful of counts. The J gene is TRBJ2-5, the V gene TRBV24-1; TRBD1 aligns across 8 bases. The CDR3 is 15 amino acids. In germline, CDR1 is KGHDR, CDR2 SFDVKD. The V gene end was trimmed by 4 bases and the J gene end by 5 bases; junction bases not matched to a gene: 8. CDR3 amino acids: CATSDRRTGSETQYF. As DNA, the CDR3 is TGTGCCACCAGTGACCGGCGGACAGGGTCGGAGACCCAGTACTTC.

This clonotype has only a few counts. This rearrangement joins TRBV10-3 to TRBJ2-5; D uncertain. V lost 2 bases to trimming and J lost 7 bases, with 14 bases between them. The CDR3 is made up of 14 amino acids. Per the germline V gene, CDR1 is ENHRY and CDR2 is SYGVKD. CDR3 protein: CAISEPESVRTQYF. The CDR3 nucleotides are TGTGCCATCAGTGAGCCTGAGTCGGTGAGGACCCAGTACTTC.